Listed below are T cell receptor beta chains from one sample, sequenced in a study of blood T cell repertoires in COVID-19. The data were produced by immunoSEQ multiplex PCR, yet TCRdb's version contains in-frame clones alone and is incomplete. The sample includes about 140,000 clones, 70% to 80% of them seen just once. Specimen: peripheral blood. All receptors derive from a man aged 50 to 59 with acute or convalescent COVID-19. The CDR3 runs from the conserved cysteine through the conserved F or W. Each record gives: D gene, J gene, V gene, clone size, CDR3 protein, CDR3 DNA. The D gene is left open where the match is weak. The size entry is marked missing in some rows and otherwise reads once, few, many or a size class.

.	TRBJ1-2	TRBV3-1/TRBV3-2	.	CASSEGGVGYTF	TGTGCCAGCAGCGAGGGGGGGGTCGGCTACACCTTC
.	TRBJ2-5	TRBV7-9	.	CASSPPGRGQETQYF	TGTGCCAGCAGCCCCCCTGGACGGGGGCAAGAGACCCAGTACTTC
TRBD2	TRBJ2-7	TRBV13	once	CASSSITSGGSGEQYF	TGTGCCAGCAGCAGCATTACTAGCGGGGGATCAGGCGAGCAGTACTTC
TRBD1	TRBJ2-1	TRBV6-1	.	CASSERDRGGIRNEQFF	TGTGCCAGCAGTGAAAGGGACAGGGGGGGTATAAGGAATGAGCAGTTCTTC
TRBD2	TRBJ2-2	TRBV5-4	.	CASSLGIAGVTGELFF	TGTGCCAGCAGCTTAGGGATAGCGGGGGTCACCGGGGAGCTGTTTTTT
TRBD1	TRBJ1-2	TRBV29-1	few	CSATQGASGYTF	TGCAGCGCTACACAGGGGGCCTCTGGCTACACCTTC
.	TRBJ1-5	TRBV9	.	CASSVASGGDQPQHF	TGTGCCAGCAGCGTAGCCTCCGGGGGGGATCAGCCCCAGCATTTT
.	TRBJ1-4	TRBV6-5	.	CASSPESGTNEKLFF	TGTGCCAGCAGTCCCGAGTCCGGGACTAATGAAAAACTGTTTTTT
.	TRBJ1-2	TRBV2	.	CASSEANPNYGYTF	TGTGCCAGCAGTGAGGCAAATCCTAACTATGGCTACACCTTC
TRBD2	TRBJ2-1	TRBV7-6	.	CASSLSGLAGGPRDNEQFF	TGTGCCAGCAGCTTAAGTGGACTAGCGGGGGGGCCTAGGGACAATGAGCAGTTCTTC
.	TRBJ1-1	TRBV4-1	many	CASSQNRDTKFGTEAFF	TGCGCCAGCAGCCAGAACCGGGACACCAAGTTCGGCACTGAAGCTTTCTTT
.	TRBJ1-2	TRBV27	.	CASSLARGAYGYTF	TGTGCCAGCAGTTTAGCACGGGGAGCTTATGGCTACACCTTC
TRBD1	TRBJ2-7	TRBV7-3	.	CASSPQTGDEQYF	TGTGCCAGCAGCCCACAGACAGGGGACGAGCAGTACTTC
TRBD1	TRBJ1-1	TRBV2	.	CASSEGWTGLDTEAFF	TGTGCCAGCAGTGAAGGATGGACAGGGTTGGACACTGAAGCTTTCTTT
.	TRBJ1-3	TRBV18	.	CASSPKGAGSGNTIYF	TGTGCCAGCTCACCGAAAGGGGCAGGGTCCGGAAACACCATATATTTT
TRBD1	TRBJ2-2	TRBV6-5	many	CASRGQGAGELFF	TGTGCCAGCAGGGGACAGGGGGCCGGGGAGCTGTTTTTT
.	TRBJ1-1	TRBV5-1	.	CASSFSTGNTEAFF	TGCGCCAGCAGCTTCAGTACAGGGAACACTGAAGCTTTCTTT
TRBD2	TRBJ2-3	TRBV3-1/TRBV3-2	few	CASSQERLAGGLGDTQYF	TGTGCCAGCAGCCAAGAAAGACTAGCGGGGGGCCTCGGAGATACGCAGTATTTT
.	TRBJ1-3	TRBV12-5	.	CASGLVPGGSGNTIYF	TGTGCTAGTGGTTTGGTACCTGGAGGATCTGGAAACACCATATATTTT
.	TRBJ2-1	TRBV6-5	.	CASGAGAVNEQFF	TGTGCCAGCGGGGCGGGGGCGGTAAATGAGCAGTTCTTC
.	TRBJ2-3	TRBV6-5	.	CASRETYTDTQYF	TGTGCCAGCAGGGAGACCTACACAGATACGCAGTATTTT
TRBD2	TRBJ2-2	TRBV2	once	CASSGASGGATGELFF	TGTGCCAGCAGTGGGGCCAGCGGGGGGGCCACCGGGGAGCTGTTTTTT
.	TRBJ1-2	TRBV30	.	CAWSLGGVDYGYTF	TGTGCCTGGAGTTTAGGGGGGGTTGACTATGGCTACACCTTC
TRBD2	TRBJ2-3	TRBV15	.	CATSRSEIAGDVLGSTDTQYF	TGTGCCACCAGCCGGTCGGAAATAGCGGGGGATGTTTTAGGTAGCACAGATACGCAGTATTTT
.	TRBJ2-3	TRBV5-1	.	CASSREERRTDTQYF	TGCGCCAGCAGCCGAGAGGAAAGACGCACAGATACGCAGTATTTT
TRBD1	TRBJ2-7	TRBV18	.	CASSRDSTYEQYF	TGTGCCAGCTCAAGGGACAGTACTTACGAGCAGTACTTC
.	TRBJ2-5	TRBV29-1	.	CSAAAGIETQYF	TGCAGCGCCGCAGCAGGGATAGAGACCCAGTACTTC